The 8 T cell receptor beta chains reported below all come from one sample, sequenced in a study of blood T cell repertoires in COVID-19 (TCRdb year 2020). The method was the immunoSEQ multiplex PCR assay. Entries here come from immuneACCESS through TCRdb and include only in-frame sequences with V and J called. Some clones fail to appear in such tables; in the studies checked, an unresolved V gene covers under half of the shortfall, and the cause of the remainder is unknown. For this sample the table gives 180,000 or so clones, of which around 86% were detected only once. In total, the top ten clones hold more than 0.75% of the sample. The material sequenced was peripheral blood. The receptors originated from a man in his late teens or twenties with acute or convalescent COVID-19.

The V and J genes are TRBV19 and TRBJ2-1; perhaps TRBD2 as D (7 bases). CDR1 LNHDA and CDR2 SQIVND come from the germline V gene (reference sequence). The V gene lost 11 bases and the J gene lost 4 bases, with 18 bases spanning the gap. CDR3 length equals 14 residues. The DNA for the CDR3 is TGTGCCGCCAGCGAGGGGGGGCTGTACAATGAGCAGTTCTTC. This codes for CAASEGGLYNEQFF.

The chain is built from TRBV2 and TRBJ2-1, with D possibly being TRBD2 (6 bases). V dropped 4 bases and J dropped 8 bases, with 33 bases sitting between them. CDR1 is SNHLY and CDR2 is FYNNEI in the germline V gene. The CDR3 extends over 20 amino acids. The CDR3 DNA reads as TGTGCCAGCAGTGGTATGACGGGGGTAATTTGGGGTGAGAGTCGGGATGAGCAGTTCTTC. Translation gives CASSGMTGVIWGESRDEQFF.

V is TRBV6-5 and J is TRBJ2-5; 7 bases are shared with TRBD1. The CDR3 has 13 amino acids. V lost 7 bases and J lost 1; bases outside the gene matches: 3. Germline CDR1 MNHEY, CDR2 SVGAGI. The CDR3 is CASNRDSQETQYF. The CDR3 DNA sequence: TGTGCCAGCAACCGGGACAGCCAAGAGACCCAGTACTTC.

The chain is built from TRBV7-9 and TRBJ2-7; D perhaps matches TRBD2 (7 bases). This CDR3 has 14 residues. Germline CDR1 SEHNR, CDR2 FQNEAQ (reference sequence). Trimming took off 0 bases at V and 4 bases at J, with 10 bases between the two ends. In DNA form, the CDR3 reads TGTGCCAGCAGCTTAGCGGGGGGGCAATACGAGCAGTACGTC. It translates to CASSLAGGQYEQYV.

V and J are TRBV6-5 and TRBJ1-4; D is perhaps TRBD1 (5 bases). The length of the CDR3 is 15 residues. V lost 6 bases, J lost 4 bases, and 15 bases lay in between. Germline CDR1 reads MNHEY; CDR2 reads SVGAGI. The CDR3: CASRASGADNEKLFF. The DNA of the CDR3 is TGTGCCAGCAGGGCTAGCGGGGCGGATAATGAAAAACTGTTTTTT.

The V call is TRBV7-8, the J call TRBJ2-5; maybe TRBD2 (6 bases). Germline assignment: CDR1 SGHVS and CDR2 FQNEAQ. This CDR3 contains 16 residues. V was shortened by 2 bases and J by 4 bases, with 17 bases between the two germline ends. CDR3 sequence: CASSLPPWGVRETQYF. CDR3 bases: TGTGCCAGCAGCTTACCCCCGTGGGGGGTACGAGAGACCCAGTACTTC.

CDR3 coding DNA: TGTGCCAGCAGTTCGTTAACTAGCGGGGGGACAGATACGCAGTATTTT. The encoded protein is CASSSLTSGGTDTQYF. The chain carries TRBV6-2 or TRBV6-3 and TRBJ2-3, with 12 bases matching TRBD2. The CDR3 contains 16 residues. With V trimmed by 4 bases and J by 3 bases, 5 bases remained unmatched. Germline V gene data show CDR1 as MNHEY and CDR2 as SVGEGT.

The V call is TRBV5-1, the J call TRBJ1-1, with 7 bases aligning to TRBD1. The CDR3 extends over 17 amino acids. With V trimmed by 2 bases and J by 1 base, 11 bases remained unmatched. Germline values: CDR1 SGHRS, CDR2 YFSETQ. The CDR3 is CASSFVPGGKGNTEAFF. DNA of the CDR3: TGCGCCAGCAGCTTCGTGCCAGGGGGAAAGGGGAACACTGAAGCTTTCTTT.